These 23 T cell receptor beta chains came from one sample sequenced in a study of control samples from healthy donors and cancer patients. Assay used: immunoSEQ multiplex PCR; TCRdb lists only in-frame clones, some missing. The repertoire holds about 140,000 clones, 80% to 95% seen once, with roughly 12% in the top ten. The sequencing input was blood. All receptors come from a man in his thirties or forties in good health.

The chain couples TRBV10-3 to TRBJ1-2; D gene ambiguous. This CDR3 region has 13 residues. The V gene lost 3 bases and the J gene lost 8 bases, with 13 bases spanning the gap. Germline CDR1 reads ENHRY; CDR2 reads SYGVKD. The CDR3 bases are TGTGCCATCAGTGAATTCTCCCTGGGAGGCTACACCTTC. Its protein is CAISEFSLGGYTF.

This chain connects TRBV3-1 (or the pseudogene TRBV3-2) to TRBJ2-7; 10 bases align to TRBD2. The J segment lost 0 bases and the V segment lost 0 bases, leaving 5 bases of the junction unmatched. CDR3 length: 17 residues. Germline V lookup: CDR1 LGHDT, CDR2 YNNKEL (reference sequence). This chain's CDR3 is CASSQDRASGSSYEQYF. DNA of the CDR3: TGTGCCAGCAGCCAAGATCGTGCTAGCGGGAGCTCCTACGAGCAGTACTTC.

The chain carries TRBV2 and TRBJ1-3, with D unclear. Trimming stripped 2 bases from V and 0 bases from J, with 14 bases between. The CDR3 has 17 amino acids. The germline CDR1 and CDR2 sequences are SNHLY and FYNNEI. DNA for the CDR3: TGTGCCAGCAGTGAATTTAACGTCTTCGTCTCTGGAAACACCATATATTTT. As protein: CASSEFNVFVSGNTIYF.

This chain joins TRBV28 and TRBJ1-2; tentatively, D is TRBD1 (5 bases). V was trimmed by 7 bases and J by 8 bases, leaving 17 bases between them. Germline loops: CDR1 MDHEN, CDR2 SYDVKM. The CDR3 consists of 13 residues. CDR3 nucleotide sequence: TGTGCCAGCACCGCGGACATCTTCCTCGGCTACACCTTC. This sequence encodes CASTADIFLGYTF.

The chain employs TRBV5-8 and TRBJ2-7, with D unresolved. CDR1 is SGHTS and CDR2 is YDEGEE in the germline V gene. The CDR3 covers 14 residues. Trimming cost V 0 bases and J 5 bases, with 12 bases left between them. CDR3 DNA sequence: TGTGCCAGCAGCTTGGGCGTGGGCCAGGACGAGCAGTACTTC. Translated: CASSLGVGQDEQYF.

The chain joins TRBV3-1 (or the pseudogene TRBV3-2) to TRBJ2-3, with TRBD2 identical over 13 bases. The germline V gene has CDR1 LGHDT and CDR2 YNNKEL (reference sequence). With V trimmed by 8 bases and J by 3 bases, 2 bases remained unmatched. The CDR3 runs 14 residues. CDR3 loop: CASGLAGVTDTQYF. The CDR3 DNA follows: TGTGCCAGCGGACTAGCGGGAGTAACAGATACGCAGTATTTT.

This clone has a handful of counts. This chain links TRBV28 with TRBJ1-3, with a tentative D call TRBD1 (5 bases). The CDR3 totals 15 residues. V was clipped by 6 bases and J by 3 bases, with 15 bases between them. Germline values: CDR1 MDHEN, CDR2 SYDVKM. The CDR3 nucleotides read TGTGCCAGCAGGGCGGGGCTCACGAGTGGAAACACCATATATTTT. This codes for CASRAGLTSGNTIYF.

DNA of the CDR3: TGTGCCAGCAGTCGGACGGCGGACTTAACAGATACGCAGTATTTT. Residues: CASSRTADLTDTQYF. The V call is TRBV6-5, the J call TRBJ2-3; perhaps TRBD2 as D (5 bases). CDR1 and CDR2 from the germline V gene are MNHEY and SVGAGI. This CDR3 contains 15 residues. V lost 5 bases and J 3 bases, leaving 15 bases between the germline ends.

V is TRBV6-6 and J is TRBJ1-5; tentatively, D is TRBD1 (6 bases). Germline CDR1 MNHNY, CDR2 SVGAGI (reference sequence). The CDR3 length is 14 residues. V was pared by 6 bases and J by 4 bases, with 13 bases between. The CDR3, as DNA: TGTGCCAGCAGGCAGACAGGTTCTAATCAGCCCCAGCATTTT. Protein product: CASRQTGSNQPQHF.

This sequence joins TRBV27 and TRBJ1-4; D possibly corresponds to TRBD1 (5 bases). V was clipped by 2 bases and J by 7 bases, with 14 bases between them. The CDR3 covers 15 residues. Germline lookup yields CDR1 MNHEY and CDR2 SMNVEV (reference sequence). The chain's CDR3 is CASSLGVGPGEKLFF. For the CDR3, the DNA is TGTGCCAGCAGTTTAGGCGTGGGGCCCGGTGAAAAACTGTTTTTT. The full variable domain, completed using reference TRBV27 and TRBJ1-4, is EAQVTQNPRYLITVTGKKLTVTCSQNMNHEYMSWYRQDPGLGLRQIYYSMNVEVTDKGDVPEGYKVSRKEKRNFPLILESPSPNQTSLYFCASSLGVGPGEKLFFGSGTQLSVL.

The rearrangement links TRBV28 to TRBJ2-1; D not certain. The CDR3 consists of 15 residues. Germline V gene lookup returns CDR1 MDHEN and CDR2 SYDVKM. V was clipped by 3 bases and J by 0 bases, with 9 bases between them. CDR3 loop: CASSLGGPSYNEQFF. DNA for the CDR3: TGTGCCAGCAGTTTGGGTGGTCCCTCCTACAATGAGCAGTTCTTC.

This rearrangement joins TRBV2 to TRBJ2-3; possibly TRBD2 for D (6 bases). The CDR3 covers 15 residues. Trimming shortened V by 6 bases and J by 2 bases, and 15 bases separated the two germline ends. Germline CDR1 and CDR2: SNHLY and FYNNEI. Here the CDR3 reads CASRVDGGATDTQYF. CDR3 coding DNA: TGTGCCAGCAGAGTTGACGGGGGTGCCACAGATACGCAGTATTTT.

This sequence joins TRBV7-9 and TRBJ2-1; 10 bases fit TRBD2. Germline CDR1 and CDR2: SEHNR and FQNEAQ (reference sequence). The CDR3 is 17 amino acids. V trimming: 5 bases; J trimming: 8 bases; junction bases outside the gene matches: 15. The CDR3 loop reads CASSPLGLAGVLDEQFF. In DNA, the CDR3 is TGTGCCAGCAGCCCTCTAGGGCTAGCGGGAGTATTAGATGAGCAGTTCTTC.

The gene calls are TRBV19 and TRBJ1-2, with D unresolved. The CDR3 contains 11 residues. The germline V gene has CDR1 LNHDA and CDR2 SQIVND (reference sequence). Trimming removed 3 bases at V and 13 bases at J, with 12 bases between. This chain's CDR3 is CASSMGPTGTF. CDR3 nucleotides: TGTGCCAGTAGTATGGGTCCGACGGGCACCTTC.

The chain recombines TRBV28 with TRBJ1-1, with D possibly being TRBD1 (5 bases). Germline V gene data show CDR1 as MDHEN and CDR2 as SYDVKM. Between the trimmed V and J ends, which lost 3 bases and 5 bases, there was a span of 10 bases. The CDR3 runs to 13 residues. This CDR3 reads CASSLGQTTEAFF. The DNA for the CDR3 is TGTGCCAGCAGTTTGGGGCAGACTACTGAAGCTTTCTTT.

The V gene is TRBV5-6, the J gene TRBJ1-1, with TRBD1 matching over 8 bases. Trimming took 4 bases from V and 4 from J; bases not matched to a gene: 9. CDR1 and CDR2 (germline): SGHDT, YYEEEE. The CDR3 runs to 15 residues. CDR3: CASSRRTGFGTEAFF. As DNA, the CDR3 is TGTGCCAGCAGCCGAAGGACAGGGTTTGGCACTGAAGCTTTCTTT.

This clone is a singleton in its sample. The chain couples TRBV6-2 or TRBV6-3 to TRBJ2-1; 7 nucleotides line up with TRBD1. Germline V gene lookup returns CDR1 MNHEY and CDR2 SVGEGT. The CDR3 is made up of 11 amino acids. V trimming: 5 bases; J trimming: 12 bases; junction bases outside the gene matches: 4. As DNA, the CDR3 is TGTGCCAGCAGTGACAGGGACGGGCAGTTCTTC. This codes for CASSDRDGQFF.

A single count supports this clone. V usage is TRBV3-1 (or the pseudogene TRBV3-2) and J usage is TRBJ2-1; TRBD2 is a possible D gene (6 bases). Germline CDR1 and CDR2: LGHDT and YNNKEL (reference sequence). The CDR3 is 16 amino acids. V was pared by 5 bases and J by 9 bases, with 23 bases between. This chain's CDR3 is CASSSRAGSGVGEQFF. The CDR3 nucleotides are TGTGCCAGCAGCTCCCGAGCAGGCTCGGGGGTAGGTGAGCAGTTCTTC.

The table lists this clone with a count of one. V usage is TRBV28 and J usage is TRBJ1-2; TRBD1 agrees at 8 bases. This CDR3 is 13 amino acids long. Trimming removed 11 bases from V and 0 bases from J; junction bases left unmatched: 5. CDR1 is MDHEN and CDR2 is SYDVKM in the germline V gene. The CDR3 DNA is TGTGCCTCTGGGACAGGAGCTAACTATGGCTACACCTTC. Amino acid sequence: CASGTGANYGYTF.

The chain combines TRBV7-9 with TRBJ1-1, with D unresolved. Trimming took off 3 bases at V and 7 bases at J, with 9 bases between the two ends. The CDR3 has 12 amino acids. Germline lookup yields CDR1 SEHNR and CDR2 FQNEAQ (reference sequence). The CDR3 DNA reads TGTGCCAGCAGCTTTAGGGAGGATGAAGCTTTCTTT. Its translation: CASSFREDEAFF. Together with reference TRBV7-9 and TRBJ1-1, the CDR3 gives the full variable domain: DTGVSQNPRHKITKRGQNVTFRCDPISEHNRLYWYRQTLGQGPEFLTYFQNEAQLEKSRLLSDRFSAERPKGSFSTLEIQRTEQGDSAMYLCASSFREDEAFFGQGTRLTVV.

A single count supports this clone. The rearrangement links TRBV7-3 to TRBJ1-1; 11 bases map to TRBD1. The ends lost 2 bases at V and 7 bases at J; junction bases unmatched: 12. Per the germline V gene, CDR1 is SGHTA and CDR2 is FQGTGA. There are 17 residues in the CDR3. In DNA form, the CDR3 reads TGTGCCAGCAGCTTAGGCCCGGGACAGGGGGGATCTGGTGAAGCTTTCTTT. This gives the protein CASSLGPGQGGSGEAFF.

The rearrangement joins TRBV11-2 to TRBJ1-1, with D maybe TRBD1 (5 bases). V was clipped by 4 bases and J by 2 bases, with 14 bases between them. From germline, CDR1 is SGHAT and CDR2 FQNNGV. The CDR3 spans 15 residues. The CDR3 DNA follows: TGTGCCAGCAGCTCGACAGCCCCAATTAACACTGAAGCTTTCTTT. Encoded protein: CASSSTAPINTEAFF.

The chain recombines TRBV28 with TRBJ2-2, with D possibly being TRBD2 (5 bases). The CDR3 runs to 14 residues. From germline, CDR1 is MDHEN and CDR2 SYDVKM. V lost 4 bases and J lost 6, with 12 bases in between. The CDR3 sequence is CASSWQVEAGELFF. CDR3 DNA: TGTGCCAGCAGTTGGCAGGTGGAGGCCGGGGAGCTGTTTTTT.